Each of the 2 T cell receptor beta chains below was sequenced from the same sample in a study of molecular identifiers for immune sequencing clone quantification. MiXCR was run by TCRdb on the PCR reads, yielding one entry per CDR3 protein. The sample has about 500,000 distinct CDR3 sequences, 20% to 25% seen once. Material: naive CD8+ T cells from blood, with Jurkat cell RNA spiked in. Stated subset: FACS-sorted CD8+CD4-CCR7+CD45RA+ naive T cells. The receptors derive from a human donor in good health. Some libraries in this study had Jurkat cell RNA spiked in.

This clonotype was detected a few times. CDR3 loop: CASSPNIDGVRMSREQYF. CDR3 DNA: TGCGCCAGCAGCCCAAATATCGACGGCGTGAGGATGTCGAGGGAGCAGTACTTC. V usage is TRBV5-1 and J usage is TRBJ2-7; D not resolved. CDR1 and CDR2 (germline): SGHRS, YFSETQ. V was shortened by 4 bases and J by 7 bases, with 30 bases between the two germline ends. The CDR3 is 18 amino acids.

Many counts were recorded for this clonotype. This chain connects TRBV27 to TRBJ2-3; D is possibly TRBD2 (5 bases). The V and J ends lost 4 bases and 2 bases respectively, with 10 bases between them. The CDR3 length is 14 residues. The germline CDR1 and CDR2 sequences are MNHEY and SMNVEV (reference sequence). The chain's CDR3 is CASSSGLNTDTQYF. The CDR3 DNA reads as TGTGCCAGCAGTTCCGGACTGAACACAGATACGCAGTATTTT.